The source of this T cell receptor beta chain is a study of T-cell memory formation after mild COVID-19. Across the study: The study found TCR clusters largely donor specific.

The V gene's germline CDR1 is SGHTA and CDR2 FQGNSA. Deletions cut 5 bases from V and 7 bases from J, with 11 bases between. CDR3 size: 12 residues. Constant-segment primers served in 5'RACE that generated TCR alpha and TCR beta cDNA libraries bearing sample barcodes and UMIs. TCRdb re-called the 5' RACE reads through MiXCR, storing one row per CDR3 protein. The sample carries 300,000 to 350,000 distinct CDR3 sequences, roughly 13% recorded once. The J gene is TRBJ1-1, the V gene TRBV7-2; D not certain. Specimen: PBMCs or a T cell subset sorted from them (not recorded which). The clonotype comes from a man aged 18-30 years who had mild COVID-19 (a few samples of this study predate the infection). Cell type and time point are not known. This chain's CDR3 is CASSQSRVEAFF. CDR3 DNA: TGTGCCAGCAGCCAATCTAGGGTTGAAGCTTTCTTT. The full variable domain, completed using reference TRBV7-2 and TRBJ1-1, is GAGVSQSPSNKVTEKGKDVELRCDPISGHTALYWYRQSLGQGLEFLIYFQGNSAPDKSGLPSDRFSAERTGGSVSTLTIQRTQQEDSAVYLCASSQSRVEAFFGQGTRLTVV.